These 23 T cell receptor beta chains were all obtained from the same sample, sequenced in a study of blood T cell repertoires in COVID-19. Clones were read by immunoSEQ multiplex PCR, and TCRdb kept only the in-frame ones, dropping some. The table includes 220,000 or so clones, around 85% detected once. Sequenced sample: PBMCs or T cells enriched from blood (not recorded which). Receptors were obtained from a woman aged 40 to 50 with acute COVID-19.

This chain connects TRBV5-4 to TRBJ2-1, with 10 bases aligning to TRBD2. V lost 4 bases, J lost 8 bases, and 9 bases stayed unmatched. The CDR3 is made up of 15 amino acids. Germline CDR1 is SGHNT and CDR2 is YYREEE (reference sequence). Here the CDR3 reads CASSQPSGSGHEQFF. CDR3 DNA: TGTGCCAGCAGCCAACCTAGCGGGAGCGGCCATGAGCAGTTCTTC.

This clone was counted at least ten times. The V call is TRBV4-3, the J call TRBJ2-1; possibly TRBD1 for D (7 bases). This CDR3 is 15 amino acids long. The germline CDR1 and CDR2 sequences are LGHNA and YSLEER. V gave up 4 bases and J gave up 7 bases, with 17 bases separating them. CDR3 in amino acids: CASSRLGAGGNEQFF. The CDR3 DNA sequence: TGCGCCAGCAGCCGCCTTGGGGCAGGGGGGAATGAGCAGTTCTTC.

The CDR3 nucleotides are TGTGCCACCAGCAGAGATCGAGGGTTTGAAGCTTTCTTT. The encoded protein is CATSRDRGFEAFF. The V call is TRBV15, the J call TRBJ1-1; D not resolved. The V gene's germline CDR1 is LNHNV and CDR2 YYDKDF (reference sequence). The CDR3 totals 13 residues. Trimming left V 0 bases short and J 7 bases short, with 9 bases between.

This clone was seen only once. The genes are TRBV5-1 and TRBJ1-6; TRBD1 matches 8 bases. The CDR3 has 15 residues. The trim removed 4 bases at V and 4 bases at J, leaving 4 bases unmatched. The germline gives CDR1 SGHRS, CDR2 YFSETQ. CDR3 sequence (DNA): TGCGCCAGCAGCCGGACAGGGCAATATAATTCACCCCTCCACTTT. This sequence encodes CASSRTGQYNSPLHF.

The rearrangement links TRBV19 to TRBJ2-7, with D perhaps matching TRBD2 (5 bases). This CDR3 comprises 14 residues. The germline V and J ends were trimmed by 6 bases and 0 bases, with 12 bases remaining between them. Germline V gene data show CDR1 as LNHDA and CDR2 as SQIVND (reference sequence). The CDR3 is CASSPSSLSYEQYF. CDR3 coding DNA: TGTGCCAGTAGCCCATCTAGCCTCTCCTACGAGCAGTACTTC.

V usage is TRBV18 and J usage is TRBJ1-1; no clear D. CDR1 is KGHSH, CDR2 LQKENI, per germline. CDR3 size: 15 residues. The ends were cut back, 5 bases at V and 0 bases at J, with 13 bases in the middle. The chain's CDR3 is CASSASQTMNTEAFF. The CDR3 DNA sequence: TGTGCCAGCTCAGCCTCACAGACTATGAACACTGAAGCTTTCTTT.

V gene TRBV6-1 combines with J gene TRBJ2-7; D remains unclear. Germline CDR1 MNHNS, CDR2 SASEGT. The CDR3 has 16 amino acids. The germline V and J ends were trimmed by 0 bases and 2 bases, with 14 bases remaining between them. The DNA for the CDR3 is TGTGCCAGCAGTGAAGCGCGAACGAAGAGCGCCTACGAGCAGTACTTC. It yields the protein CASSEARTKSAYEQYF.

The J gene is TRBJ2-3, the V gene TRBV7-9; D uncertain. Germline CDR1 and CDR2: SEHNR and FQNEAQ (reference sequence). This CDR3 region has 18 residues. Between the trimmed V and J ends, which lost 1 base and 4 bases, there was a span of 21 bases. The CDR3 loop is CASSLGMEDAFRSDTQYF. The CDR3 DNA reads as TGTGCCAGCAGCTTAGGGATGGAAGACGCATTCAGGTCAGATACGCAGTATTTT.

This sequence joins TRBV4-2 and TRBJ1-2; 8 bases align to TRBD1. Germline CDR1 reads LGHNA; CDR2 reads YNFKEQ. V shed 5 bases, J shed 2 bases, and the junction held 7 bases outside the gene matches. The CDR3 runs to 15 residues. The CDR3 region has the DNA TGTGCCAGCAGCACCCGACAGGGGCGGAACTATGGCTACACCTTC. Protein sequence: CASSTRQGRNYGYTF.

This rearrangement joins TRBV7-2 to TRBJ1-2, with D maybe TRBD1 (6 bases). The V end was cut by 5 bases, the J end by 8 bases, with 24 bases between. Germline values: CDR1 SGHTA, CDR2 FQGNSA. CDR3 length: 16 residues. The DNA of the CDR3 is TGTGCCAGCAGCCTCCAGCCGGGCGCACAGGGTGGAGGCTACACCTTC. Protein product: CASSLQPGAQGGGYTF.

The chain carries TRBV27 and TRBJ2-1, with TRBD2 identical over 8 bases. The V gene end was trimmed by 4 bases and the J gene end by 13 bases; junction bases not matched to a gene: 6. This CDR3 spans 12 amino acids. From germline, CDR1 is MNHEY and CDR2 SMNVEV (reference sequence). The CDR3, as DNA: TGTGCCAGCAGTTCCCCCGGGAGGGCCCAGTTCTTC. It specifies CASSSPGRAQFF.

This chain links TRBV7-8 with TRBJ1-5; TRBD1 aligns across 9 bases. J gave up 2 bases and V 7 bases, and 21 bases lay outside the gene matches. This CDR3 spans 20 amino acids. Germline CDR1 reads SGHVS; CDR2 reads FQNEAQ. The CDR3 sequence is CASNMGDPGTGGFRNQPQHF. The DNA of the CDR3 is TGTGCCAGCAACATGGGGGACCCTGGAACAGGGGGCTTTCGCAATCAGCCCCAGCATTTT. Using reference TRBV7-8 and TRBJ1-5 for the parts outside the CDR3, the full variable domain is GAGVSQSPRYKVAKRGQDVALRCDPISGHVSLFWYQQALGQGPEFLTYFQNEAQLDKSGLPSDRFFAERPEGSVSTLKIQRTQQEDSAVYLCASNMGDPGTGGFRNQPQHFGDGTRLSIL.

J is TRBJ2-5 and V is TRBV28, with 10 bases that match TRBD1. Germline-derived CDR1 and CDR2 are MDHEN and SYDVKM. The V and J ends lost 6 bases and 5 bases, in that order; junction bases with no gene match: 12. The CDR3 extends over 16 amino acids. This CDR3 is CASRPPGTGAGETQYF. The CDR3 DNA sequence: TGTGCCAGCAGACCCCCTGGGACAGGGGCGGGGGAGACCCAGTACTTC. The full variable domain, rest sourced from reference TRBV28 and TRBJ2-5, is DVKVTQSSRYLVKRTGEKVFLECVQDMDHENMFWYRQDPGLGLRLIYFSYDVKMKEKGDIPEGYSVSREKKERFSLILESASTNQTSMYLCASRPPGTGAGETQYFGPGTRLLVL.

The chain couples TRBV5-8 to TRBJ2-1; D ambiguous. The V gene lost 3 bases and the J gene lost 7 bases, with 8 bases spanning the gap. In germline, CDR1 is SGHTS, CDR2 YDEGEE. The CDR3 has 12 residues. The CDR3 sequence: CASSSLVNEQFF. As DNA, the CDR3 is TGTGCCAGCAGCTCCCTAGTTAATGAGCAGTTCTTC.

The chain couples TRBV5-1 to TRBJ2-3; D possibly corresponds to TRBD2 (5 bases). CDR3 length: 15 amino acids. Germline V gene data show CDR1 as SGHRS and CDR2 as YFSETQ. Trimming removed 1 base from V and 6 bases from J, with 15 bases in between. The CDR3 here is CASSLNASPSDTQYF. CDR3 sequence (DNA): TGCGCCAGCAGCTTGAATGCTAGCCCCTCCGATACGCAGTATTTT.

The chain employs TRBV5-1 and TRBJ2-2; the match to TRBD2 covers 14 bases. The CDR3 spans 17 residues. Trimming took 4 bases from V and 4 from J; bases not matched to a gene: 6. Germline loops: CDR1 SGHRS, CDR2 YFSETQ. This chain's CDR3 is CASSRGLAGAATGELFF. The CDR3 DNA is TGCGCCAGCAGCAGGGGACTAGCGGGAGCCGCCACCGGGGAGCTGTTTTTT.

This clone turned up a few times. The chain employs TRBV13 and TRBJ2-5, with D possibly being TRBD1 (7 bases). Germline V CDR1 and CDR2: PRHDT, FYEKMQ (reference sequence). Trimming stripped 4 bases from V and 6 bases from J, with 15 bases between. CDR3 length equals 14 residues. The CDR3 loop is CASSSGGPAQTQYF. The CDR3 DNA sequence: TGTGCCAGCAGCTCAGGGGGGCCGGCGCAGACCCAGTACTTC.

This clone was observed a few times. Here the CDR3 DNA reads TGTGCCAGCCTCGGGGGTATCGGGGAAAAACTGTTTTTT. Residues: CASLGGIGEKLFF. The J gene is TRBJ1-4, the V gene TRBV28; possibly TRBD1 for D (5 bases). Germline assignment: CDR1 MDHEN and CDR2 SYDVKM. V lost 8 bases, J lost 8 bases, and 15 bases lay in between. This CDR3 has 13 residues. Complete variable domain (other parts from reference TRBV28 and TRBJ1-4): DVKVTQSSRYLVKRTGEKVFLECVQDMDHENMFWYRQDPGLGLRLIYFSYDVKMKEKGDIPEGYSVSREKKERFSLILESASTNQTSMYLCASLGGIGEKLFFGSGTQLSVL.

The chain carries TRBV5-1 and TRBJ1-5; possible D gene TRBD1, 6 bases. Germline V gene lookup returns CDR1 SGHRS and CDR2 YFSETQ. The CDR3 runs 14 residues. The germline V and J ends were trimmed by 0 bases and 5 bases, with 9 bases remaining between them. The CDR3, as DNA: TGCGCCAGCAGCTTGGTAGGGGGAGATCAGCCCCAGCATTTT. As protein: CASSLVGGDQPQHF.

This clone has at least ten counts. The chain combines TRBV2 with TRBJ2-2, with D possibly matching TRBD2 (5 bases). Germline V CDR1 and CDR2: SNHLY, FYNNEI. This CDR3 contains 15 residues. Deletions cut 4 bases from V and 4 bases from J, with 13 bases between. Here the CDR3 reads CASSASRAGTGELFF. The CDR3 region has the DNA TGTGCCAGCAGTGCATCGAGGGCCGGCACCGGGGAGCTGTTTTTT.

This clone was detected only once. This chain joins TRBV14 and TRBJ2-5; TRBD2 is a possible D gene (5 bases). This CDR3 contains 15 residues. Germline loops: CDR1 SGHDN, CDR2 FVKESK. V lost 4 bases to trimming and J lost 1 base, with 13 bases between them. The CDR3 sequence is CASSRGEQIQETQYF. CDR3 DNA sequence: TGTGCCAGCAGCCGGGGAGAACAGATCCAAGAGACCCAGTACTTC.

The gene calls are TRBV29-1 and TRBJ1-1; D is perhaps TRBD1 (6 bases). Trimming stripped 3 bases from V and 4 bases from J, with 15 bases between. The germline CDR1 and CDR2 sequences are SQVTM and ANQGSEA. The CDR3 consists of 14 residues. This chain's CDR3 is CSVETGQGGTEAFF. The CDR3 coding sequence is TGCAGCGTTGAGACGGGACAAGGGGGCACTGAAGCTTTCTTT.

This chain connects TRBV3-1 (or the pseudogene TRBV3-2) to TRBJ2-7, with D possibly matching TRBD2 (6 bases). Germline CDR1 LGHDT, CDR2 YNNKEL (reference sequence). The V gene lost 4 bases and the J gene lost 7 bases, with 11 bases spanning the gap. The CDR3 is made up of 12 amino acids. The CDR3 sequence: CASSPGTEEQYF. CDR3 nucleotides: TGTGCCAGCAGCCCCGGGACTGAGGAGCAGTACTTC.